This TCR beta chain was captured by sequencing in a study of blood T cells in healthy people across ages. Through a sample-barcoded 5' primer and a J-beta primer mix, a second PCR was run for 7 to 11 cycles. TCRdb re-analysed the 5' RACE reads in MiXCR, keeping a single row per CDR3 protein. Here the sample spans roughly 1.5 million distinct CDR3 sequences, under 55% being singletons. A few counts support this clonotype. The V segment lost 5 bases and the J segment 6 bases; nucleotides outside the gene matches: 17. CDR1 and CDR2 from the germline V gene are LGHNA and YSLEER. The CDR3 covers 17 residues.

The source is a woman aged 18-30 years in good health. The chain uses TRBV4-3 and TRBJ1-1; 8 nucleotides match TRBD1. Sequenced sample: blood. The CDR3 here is CASSSQGEAYSGAEAFF. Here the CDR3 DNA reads TGCGCCAGCAGCTCACAGGGGGAGGCATACTCGGGAGCTGAAGCTTTCTTT.